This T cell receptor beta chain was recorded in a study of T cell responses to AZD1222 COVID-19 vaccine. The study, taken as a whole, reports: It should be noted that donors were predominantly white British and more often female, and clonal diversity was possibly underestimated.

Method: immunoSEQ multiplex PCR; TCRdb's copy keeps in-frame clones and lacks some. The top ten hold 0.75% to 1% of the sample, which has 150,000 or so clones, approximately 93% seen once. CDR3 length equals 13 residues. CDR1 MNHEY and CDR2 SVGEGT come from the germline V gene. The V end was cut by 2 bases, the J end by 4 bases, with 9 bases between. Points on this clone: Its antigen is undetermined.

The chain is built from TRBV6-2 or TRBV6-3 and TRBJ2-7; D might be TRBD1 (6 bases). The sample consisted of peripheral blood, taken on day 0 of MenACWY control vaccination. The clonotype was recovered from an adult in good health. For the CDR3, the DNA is TGTGCCAGCAGTTACGGGACACGATACGAGCAGTACTTC. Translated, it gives CASSYGTRYEQYF.